This is a list of T cell receptor beta chains from one sample in a study of cytomegalovirus exposure and HLA in healthy donors. TCRdb's copy holds only in-frame clones and misses some; the assay was immunoSEQ multiplex PCR. The sample records 120,000 or so clones, 65% to 80% being singletons. Source material: PBMCs. These receptors were taken from a human donor in good health. CDR3s include the opening cysteine and the closing phenylalanine or tryptophan. The order of the fields is clone size, V gene, J gene, D gene, CDR3 DNA, CDR3 protein. D genes are given only for firm matches. The size of a clone is reported for some rows only, either as once, few or many, or as a class for expanded clones.

.	TRBV14	TRBJ2-7	TRBD1	TGTGCCAGCAGCCAAGGTGGACAGGTAAGCTCCTACGAGCAGTACTTC	CASSQGGQVSSYEQYF
.	TRBV27	TRBJ2-3	TRBD2	TGTGCCAGCAGTACCCGGACTAGCGGGGGCCCAGTTAGCACAGATACGCAGTATTTT	CASSTRTSGGPVSTDTQYF
.	TRBV6-6	TRBJ2-3	TRBD2	TGTGCCAGCAGTCGACTAGCGGGAGGCACAGATACGCAGTATTTT	CASSRLAGGTDTQYF
.	TRBV7-9	TRBJ2-5	TRBD1	TGTGCCAGCAGCGCCGTGACAGGGGGTGTGGAGACCCAGTACTTC	CASSAVTGGVETQYF
.	TRBV5-4	TRBJ2-1	TRBD1	TGTGCCAGCAGCAAGACCGGGACAGGCGGGAATGAGCAGTTCTTC	CASSKTGTGGNEQFF
.	TRBV15	TRBJ1-1	.	TGTGCCACCAACCCAGGGGCCATGAACACTGAAGCTTTCTTT	CATNPGAMNTEAFF
.	TRBV7-8	TRBJ2-7	.	TGTGCCAGCAGCCAGCTTGGGGGACACTACGAGCAGTACTTC	CASSQLGGHYEQYF
.	TRBV7-6	TRBJ2-5	TRBD1	TGTGCCAGCAGCCCCGGGACAGAAATGGGGGAGCAGTACTTC	CASSPGTEMGEQYF
.	TRBV4-1	TRBJ1-1	.	TGCGCCAGCAGTCATAAATACGGTCATATTATAATGAACACTGAAGCTTTCTTT	CASSHKYGHIIMNTEAFF
.	TRBV5-1	TRBJ2-7	.	TGCGCCAGCAGCTTTGAGAGGGCAAGGTACGAGCAGTACTTC	CASSFERARYEQYF
.	TRBV27	TRBJ1-2	TRBD1	TGTGCCAGCAGAGCCGGGACAGGGAATGGCTACACCTTC	CASRAGTGNGYTF
.	TRBV7-9	TRBJ1-1	.	TGTGCCACCGTCTGGCTAGGGGGAATGAACACTGAAGCTTTCTTT	CATVWLGGMNTEAFF
few	TRBV7-9	TRBJ2-7	.	TGTGCCAGCAGCTTACGGCGGAACGAGCAGTACTTC	CASSLRRNEQYF
.	TRBV11-2	TRBJ1-6	TRBD1	TGTGCCAGCAGCACACAGGGGGCCCATCTGAATTCACCCCTCCACTTT	CASSTQGAHLNSPLHF
.	TRBV13	TRBJ2-5	TRBD1	TGTGCCAGCAGTTCCGAGAGGGGGCTGGCAGAGACCCAGTACTTC	CASSSERGLAETQYF
.	TRBV5-1	TRBJ2-7	.	TGCGCCAGCAGCTCGGACAGCGGAGCCTCCTACGAGCAGTACTTC	CASSSDSGASYEQYF
.	TRBV5-3	TRBJ1-2	.	TGTGCCAGAAGCGTTAACAGGGAGAATGGCTACACCTTC	CARSVNRENGYTF
.	TRBV6-1	TRBJ2-1	.	TGTGCCAGCAGTGAAGGGCTCGGGGCGGGGAGTGAGCAGTTCTTC	CASSEGLGAGSEQFF
.	TRBV4-2	TRBJ2-5	.	TGTGCCAGCAGCCAAGTTTTAGCTCGGGAGACCCAGTACTTC	CASSQVLARETQYF
once	TRBV9	TRBJ1-1	.	TGTGCCAGCAGCCTTAGCGGAGGGAAAACTGAAGCTTTCTTT	CASSLSGGKTEAFF
.	TRBV5-1	TRBJ2-5	.	TGCGCCAGCAGCTTGCCCCGTATCGGGGGAGAGACCCAGTACTTC	CASSLPRIGGETQYF
.	TRBV6-5	TRBJ1-6	.	TGTGCCAGCAGTTACAAAATGGACAGCCCTCTCCACTTT	CASSYKMDSPLHF
.	TRBV7-9	TRBJ1-2	.	TGTGCCAGCAGCTTAGAACAGGGAGATTACTATGGCTACACCTTC	CASSLEQGDYYGYTF
.	TRBV6-4	TRBJ1-4	.	TGTGCCAGCAACACCGGGTTAGGGGGTTGCTTTAATGAAAAACTGTTTTTT	CASNTGLGGCFNEKLFF
.	TRBV10-3	TRBJ2-2	.	TGTGCCATCAGTGTGCAGGGCCCGGACACCGGGGAGCTGTTTTTT	CAISVQGPDTGELFF
few	TRBV4-2	TRBJ2-7	.	TGTGCCAGCAGCCAAGCTAACGGGGGTACCTACGAGCAGTACTTC	CASSQANGGTYEQYF
.	TRBV6-6	TRBJ2-7	TRBD1	TGTGCCAGCAGTTATACAGGGGACCACCTCTACGAGCAGTACTTC	CASSYTGDHLYEQYF
.	TRBV27	TRBJ1-1	.	TGTGCCAGCAGTTTGGGCCCCCTACAGGGAAACACTGAAGCTTTCTTT	CASSLGPLQGNTEAFF
.	TRBV19	TRBJ2-1	.	TGTGCCAGTAGGGGGGTGCGGGCGGGGGCAGACTCCTACAATGAGCAGTTCTTC	CASRGVRAGADSYNEQFF
.	TRBV28	TRBJ1-4	.	TGTGCCAGCAGTTTGTCGTCAGGGTACTTTAATGAAAAACTGTTTTTT	CASSLSSGYFNEKLFF
once	TRBV18	TRBJ2-3	TRBD2	TGTGCCAGCTCACCTAAGAGTGCTAGCGGAAGCACAGATACGCAGTATTTT	CASSPKSASGSTDTQYF
few	TRBV27	TRBJ2-3	TRBD1	TGTGCCAGCAGTTTACAGGACAGGGGTGTCGCAGATACGCAGTATTTT	CASSLQDRGVADTQYF
.	TRBV2	TRBJ1-1	TRBD1	TGTGCCAGCAGCCAGGGACAGGGGGTGAACACTGAAGCTTTCTTT	CASSQGQGVNTEAFF
.	TRBV6-5	TRBJ1-5	.	TGTGCCAGCAGTGAAGGGAGAGTGGTTCAGCCCCAGCATTTT	CASSEGRVVQPQHF
once	TRBV5-1	TRBJ2-7	TRBD1	TGCGCCAGCAGCTTAAAACAGGGGATCGACGAGCAGTACTTC	CASSLKQGIDEQYF
.	TRBV9	TRBJ2-3	.	TGTGCCAGCAGCGTAGAAGGGGGATCTAGCACAGATACGCAGTATTTT	CASSVEGGSSTDTQYF
once	TRBV6-1	TRBJ1-5	.	TGTGCCAGCAGGTCAGGTTATAGCAATCAGCCCCAGCATTTT	CASRSGYSNQPQHF
.	TRBV7-9	TRBJ2-7	TRBD1	TGTGCCAGCAGCCCCCGGGACAGATCCTACGAGCAGTACTTC	CASSPRDRSYEQYF
.	TRBV2	TRBJ2-7	.	TGTGCCAGCAGCCGAGGCAGGTCGGCAGGGCCCGACGAGCAGTACTTC	CASSRGRSAGPDEQYF
.	TRBV5-4	TRBJ2-1	.	TGTGCCAGCAGCTTAACCTTAGGAGGGCTCTATAATGAGCAGTTCTTC	CASSLTLGGLYNEQFF
.	TRBV6-5	TRBJ1-3	.	TGTGCCAGCAGTTACAGGAGCACTTACTCTGGAAACACCATATATTTT	CASSYRSTYSGNTIYF
.	TRBV4-1	TRBJ2-7	.	TGCGCCAGCAGCCCCCCGGGTTCCTACGAGCAGTACTTC	CASSPPGSYEQYF
.	TRBV5-1	TRBJ1-1	TRBD1	TGCGCCAGCAGCTGGGGACAGCGAGATTCCCGTGGCGTTATGGGCACTGAAGCTTTCTTT	CASSWGQRDSRGVMGTEAFF
.	TRBV19	TRBJ2-2	TRBD1	TGTGCCAGTAGTCCGCGACAGGGGGCGCTTTTATTCGCCGGGGAGCTGTTTTTT	CASSPRQGALLFAGELFF
few	TRBV7-3	TRBJ1-2	.	TGTGCCAGCAGCTACCCGGGGTTTGGCTACACCTTC	CASSYPGFGYTF
.	TRBV9	TRBJ1-1	.	TGTGCCAGCAGCGAAACAATGAACACTGAAGCTTTCTTT	CASSETMNTEAFF
.	TRBV9	TRBJ1-6	TRBD1	TGTGCCAGCAGCGGCTGGGACAGGGAGGGATCACCCCTCCACTTT	CASSGWDREGSPLHF
.	TRBV20-1	TRBJ1-1	.	TGCAGTGCCCGGGACTTAGAAGAAGCTTTCTTT	CSARDLEEAFF
.	TRBV5-1	TRBJ1-4	.	TGCGCCAGCAGGGAACAGGGCAATGAAAAACTGTTTTTT	CASREQGNEKLFF
.	TRBV7-9	TRBJ2-5	.	TGTTCCAGCAGCTTAGAGGGGTACCAAGAGACCCAGTACTTC	CSSSLEGYQETQYF
.	TRBV27	TRBJ2-1	TRBD2	TGTGCCAGCTCGAGCGGGACTAGCGGTTACAATGAGCAGTTCTTC	CASSSGTSGYNEQFF
.	TRBV9	TRBJ2-7	.	TGTGCCAGCAACCCAGCGGGTGGGTATTACGAGCAGTACTTC	CASNPAGGYYEQYF
.	TRBV7-9	TRBJ1-2	TRBD1	TGTGCCACCCCGGGGGAACAGGGGGCAGGCTACACCTTC	CATPGEQGAGYTF